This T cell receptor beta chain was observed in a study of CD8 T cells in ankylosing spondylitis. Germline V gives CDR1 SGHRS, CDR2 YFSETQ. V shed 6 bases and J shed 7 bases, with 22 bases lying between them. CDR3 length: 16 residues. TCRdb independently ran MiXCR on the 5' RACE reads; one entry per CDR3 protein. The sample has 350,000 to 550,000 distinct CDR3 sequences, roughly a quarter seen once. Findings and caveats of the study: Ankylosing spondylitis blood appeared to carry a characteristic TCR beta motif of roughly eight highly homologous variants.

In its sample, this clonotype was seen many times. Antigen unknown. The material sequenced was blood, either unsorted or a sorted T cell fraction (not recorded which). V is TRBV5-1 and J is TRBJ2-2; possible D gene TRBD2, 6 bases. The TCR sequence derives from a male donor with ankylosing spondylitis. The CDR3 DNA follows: TGCGCCAGCACCTCCGGACGGGAATCGGGGGTCGGGGAGCTGTTTTTT. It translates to CASTSGRESGVGELFF.